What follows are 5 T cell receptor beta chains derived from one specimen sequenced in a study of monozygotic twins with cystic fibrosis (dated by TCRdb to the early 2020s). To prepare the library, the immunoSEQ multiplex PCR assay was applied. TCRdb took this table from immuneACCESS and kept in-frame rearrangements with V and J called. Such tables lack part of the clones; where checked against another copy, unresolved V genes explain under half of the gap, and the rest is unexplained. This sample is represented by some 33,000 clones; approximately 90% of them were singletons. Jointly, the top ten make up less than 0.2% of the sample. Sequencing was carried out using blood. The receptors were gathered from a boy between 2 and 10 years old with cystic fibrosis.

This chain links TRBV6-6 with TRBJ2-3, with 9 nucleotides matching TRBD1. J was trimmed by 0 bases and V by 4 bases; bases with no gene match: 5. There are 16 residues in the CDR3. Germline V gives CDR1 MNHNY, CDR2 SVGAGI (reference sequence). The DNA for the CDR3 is TGTGCCAGCAGTTTCGCCGGGACAGGGAGCACAGATACGCAGTATTTT. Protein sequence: CASSFAGTGSTDTQYF.

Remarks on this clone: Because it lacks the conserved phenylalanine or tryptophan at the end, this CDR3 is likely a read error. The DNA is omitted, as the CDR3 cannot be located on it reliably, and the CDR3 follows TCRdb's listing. This CDR3 reads CAPREGQGSS. This sequence joins TRBV6-5 and TRBJ1-4; the table gives TRBD1 as D, unverified against the DNA. The CDR3 totals 10 residues, both ends included. In germline, CDR1 is MNHEY, CDR2 SVGAGI.

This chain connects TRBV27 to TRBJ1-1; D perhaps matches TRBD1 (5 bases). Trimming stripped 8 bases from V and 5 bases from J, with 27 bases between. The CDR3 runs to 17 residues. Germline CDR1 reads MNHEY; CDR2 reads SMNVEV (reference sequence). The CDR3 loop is CASRYALRGRRGTEAFF. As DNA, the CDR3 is TGTGCCAGCCGATATGCCCTCCGGGGCAGGCGGGGAACTGAAGCTTTCTTT.

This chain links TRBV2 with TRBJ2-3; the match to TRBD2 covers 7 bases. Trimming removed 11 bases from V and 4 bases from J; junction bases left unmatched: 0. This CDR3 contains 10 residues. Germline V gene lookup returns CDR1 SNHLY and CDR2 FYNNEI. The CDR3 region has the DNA TGTGCCGGACTAGCAGATACGCAGTATTTT. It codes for CAGLADTQYF.

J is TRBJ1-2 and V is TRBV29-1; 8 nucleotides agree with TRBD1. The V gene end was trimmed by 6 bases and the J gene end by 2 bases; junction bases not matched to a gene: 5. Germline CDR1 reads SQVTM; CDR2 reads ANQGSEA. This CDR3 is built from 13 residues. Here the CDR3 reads CSVVDRENYGYTF. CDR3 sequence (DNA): TGCAGCGTCGTGGACAGGGAGAACTATGGCTACACCTTC.